This TCR beta chain was retrieved from a study of T cell changes during pregnancy in multiple sclerosis. This table comes from immunoSEQ multiplex PCR, and its TCRdb copy is limited to in-frame clones, with some not included. Among under 80,000 clones listed, roughly nine tenths were seen once. This TCR was sampled from a female donor with multiple sclerosis, enrolled in a pregnancy study. The starting material was peripheral blood, obtained in the second trimester of pregnancy.

CDR3: CASSYSTGSTYEQYF. The DNA of the CDR3 is TGTGCCAGCAGTTACTCGACGGGGAGCACCTACGAGCAGTACTTC. This chain uses TRBV6-5 with TRBJ2-7; TRBD2 might be the D (5 bases). The CDR3 is 15 amino acids. Per the germline V gene, CDR1 is MNHEY and CDR2 is SVGAGI. V dropped 0 bases and J dropped 2 bases, with 11 bases sitting between them.